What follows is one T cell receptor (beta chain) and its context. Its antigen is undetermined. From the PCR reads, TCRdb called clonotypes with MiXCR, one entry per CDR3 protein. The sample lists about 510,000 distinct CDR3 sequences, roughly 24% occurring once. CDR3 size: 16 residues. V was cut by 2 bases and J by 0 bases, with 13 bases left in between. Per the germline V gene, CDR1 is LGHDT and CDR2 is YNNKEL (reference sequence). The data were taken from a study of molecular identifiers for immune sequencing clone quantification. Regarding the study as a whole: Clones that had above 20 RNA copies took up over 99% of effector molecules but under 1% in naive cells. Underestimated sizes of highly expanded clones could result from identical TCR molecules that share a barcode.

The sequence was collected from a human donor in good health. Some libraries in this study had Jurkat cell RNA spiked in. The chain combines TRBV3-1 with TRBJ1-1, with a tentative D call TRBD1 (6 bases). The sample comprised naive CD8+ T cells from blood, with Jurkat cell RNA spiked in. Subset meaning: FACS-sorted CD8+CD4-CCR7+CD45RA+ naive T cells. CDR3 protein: CASSQYTGLLNTEAFF. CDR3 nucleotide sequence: TGTGCCAGCAGCCAATATACAGGGCTCCTGAACACTGAAGCTTTCTTT.